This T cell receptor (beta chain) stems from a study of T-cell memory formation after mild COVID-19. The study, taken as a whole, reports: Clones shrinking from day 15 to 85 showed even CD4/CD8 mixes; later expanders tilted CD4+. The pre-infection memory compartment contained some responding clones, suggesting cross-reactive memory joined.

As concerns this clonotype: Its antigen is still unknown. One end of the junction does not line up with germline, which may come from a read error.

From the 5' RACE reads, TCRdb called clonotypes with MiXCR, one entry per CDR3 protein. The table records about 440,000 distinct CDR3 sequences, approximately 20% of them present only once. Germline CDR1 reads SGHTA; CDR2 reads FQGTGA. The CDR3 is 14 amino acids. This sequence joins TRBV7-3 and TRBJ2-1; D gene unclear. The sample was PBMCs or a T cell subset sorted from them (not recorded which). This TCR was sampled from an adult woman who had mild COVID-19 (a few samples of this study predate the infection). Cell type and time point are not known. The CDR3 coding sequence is TGTGACAGCAGCTTAATGGACTCCTACAATGAGCAGTTCTTC. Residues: CDSSLMDSYNEQFF.